This T cell receptor (beta chain) was sequenced during a study of cytomegalovirus exposure and HLA in healthy donors (dated by TCRdb to about 2017). At the level of the whole study: An earlier analysis of approximately 550 of the donors reported approximately 270 Gb of sequence data and some 100 million unique TCR beta sequences from some 180 million T cells. An early release that covered about 600 HLA-typed donors contained about 300 gigabases of sequencing data and 70 million to 100 million unique TCR sequences. Of the 350 to 450 genotyped donors, roughly 85% fell in the genetic ancestry cluster associated with self-reported Caucasian donors. The aim of the study was to test whether cataloging public T cell receptors could identify signatures of past pathogen exposure. The T cell repertoires of under 750 subjects were profiled by immunosequencing and related to cytomegalovirus serostatus. Along with the roughly 670-subject first cohort, a separate validation cohort of over 90 different subjects was used. To predict cytomegalovirus infection status, the study brought together high-throughput TCR immunosequencing, statistical association of individual TCRs with disease status, and machine learning. A later analysis re-examined previously published TCR beta repertoires from about 700 donors and added high-resolution HLA genotyping to investigate patterns of TCR occurrence. In the later analysis, no new phenotypic data were used to find candidate immune exposures; instead, reliance was placed on TCR beta sequences and their occurrence across donors. An earlier analysis of several hundred of the donors applied high-throughput TCR beta sequencing to assess whether each TCR beta V gene segment acted as functional or pseudogenic. Donor age, sex, ethnicity and CMV serostatus were compiled together with the repertoire data. A later genetic analysis used genome-wide SNP genotypes for about three fifths of the roughly 700 donors, treating that subset as a discovery cohort. All discovery cohort repertoires had been generated using a single sequencing platform. HLA typing included class I and class II loci at four-digit resolution. Typing coverage varied by locus: about 620-630 donors for A, B, C, DRB1 and DQB1; more than 500 for DQA1; around 610 for DPA1; around 490 for DPB1. Four to six DR-DQ haplotypes were handled as single units for association and clustering, since linkage in the cohort was strong. Among 398 genotyped donors of the cohort, an average of about 240,000 unique TCR beta nucleotide sequences were sequenced per donor, around 20% of them non-productive. Study-level results and caveats: A later analysis found that HLA-associated TCR beta chains were more clonally expanded and had lower generation probabilities than equally common non-associated chains. Some IMGT-functional V segments, including TRBV6-2 and TRBV6-3, could not be distinguished by the 87-base-pair reads and were therefore excluded. When HLA alleles, especially DR and DQ, strongly co-occurred, attributing TCR associations to individual alleles was difficult. Sequencing depth was assumed to be roughly uniform across donors in the presence/absence analyses, though that assumption may not hold. According to a later analysis, parvovirus B19, influenza, CMV and Epstein-Barr virus appeared linked to several top co-occurrence clusters. It was suggested by the authors that the approach could potentially be generalized to other disease states and immunological phenotypes. Because counts were too low, 15 to 20 rarely observed V segments, including chromosome 9 orphons, were excluded from the earlier analysis of several hundred of the donors. In an earlier analysis of around 600 of the donors, most TCR beta V segments were observed in productive rearrangements about 87% or about 30% of the time, broadly matching IMGT annotations. Three of the identified cytomegalovirus-associated TCR beta chains were confirmed in vitro to be specific for cytomegalovirus antigens. In a later analysis, most CMV-associated TCR beta chains were found to appear HLA-restricted, with HLA associations seemingly driven largely by CMV exposure. CMV serostatus was the only immune exposure information available for the cohort. Because HLA typing was missing for some donors at each locus, association tests included only the typed subset. In a later analysis, TCR association rates were found to vary across HLA loci, with the most associated TCRs seen for DRB1 alleles and the fewest for HLA-C alleles. In both the original and validation cohorts, the classifier was reported to diagnose cytomegalovirus status with high specificity and sensitivity. A further reported finding was that TCR beta sequences accurately predicted the HLA-A and HLA-B alleles for most subjects in the first cohort. A later genetic analysis associated a missense DCLRE1C variant with V-gene and J-gene trimming of TCR beta chains, and an independent cohort replicated the association. At a false discovery rate of 0.05, a later analysis linked 15,000 to 20,000 TCR beta sequences to specific HLA alleles. The cohort was sequenced for TCR beta chains only, and without alpha or paired-chain data the features that could be detected were limited. The study listed 164 TCR beta chains as associated with cytomegalovirus. Correlated functional status among segregating V segments might be attributable to linkage disequilibrium, but an unknown experimental factor could not be ruled out. While some public TCRs were present in many individuals, most TCR sequences turned up only very rarely across donors. A group of highly shared sequence variants was considered likely to be a technical artifact of the sequencing pipeline. A later genetic analysis reported fewer N-insertions in productive TCRs among donors in an Asian-associated ancestry cluster than the approximately 670-donor mean.

From the cysteine through the phenylalanine, the CDR3 covers 19 amino acids. Only CDR3 DNA remains: 57 bases, in frame from the first base. CDR1 KGHSH and CDR2 LQKENI are derived from the germline V gene. Germline trimming: 4 bases from V, 0 bases from J; junction bases outside gene matches: 12. The cohort consisted of 650 to 850 healthy bone marrow donors. Cohort members were all nominally healthy when sampled, although unrecorded immune exposures were likely present. The donor was CMV seronegative and belonged to the group of approximately 320 seronegative cohort members. Each donor provided a peripheral blood sample, and peripheral blood mononuclear cells were used for TCR beta sequencing. Genomic DNA extraction from the blood cell samples was performed with the Qiagen DNeasy Blood Extraction Kit. This clone has just a few counts. This receptor's antigen is unknown. The input lacks base qualities; no much larger clone sits a single base away.

The method behind the library was the immunoSEQ multiplex PCR assay. The multiplex PCR relied on a mix of 60 forward primers for TCR Vbeta segments and 13 reverse primers for TCR Jbeta segments. A multiplex PCR assay on genomic DNA amplified the CDR3 region of rearranged TCR beta genes. The Illumina HiSeq System was used to sequence the amplified TCR beta libraries as 87-base-pair reads. For the original study's pipeline: A later analysis tallied 80 million to 95 million unique TCR beta chains across the 666 repertoires, and approximately 11 million of those chains were shared by two or more donors. Raw reads were error-corrected and collapsed into unique sequences with a nearest-neighbor algorithm that merged closely related sequences to remove PCR and sequencing errors. CDR3 sequences were aligned to IMGT reference sequences to assign V, D and J gene segments. For a sequence to be retained, at least a six-nucleotide match to both a V gene segment and a J gene segment was required. Rearrangements were classified as productive when the CDR3 lacked stop codons and remained in frame with V and J, and all other rearrangements were classified as non-productive. Following IMGT convention, CDR3 was defined as the stretch from the second conserved V-encoded cysteine to the conserved J-encoded phenylalanine. Sequences without an unambiguous match to a single V gene segment were excluded from the earlier analysis of several hundred of the donors. In an earlier analysis of 587 of the donors, V segments were called functional above 56.7% productive rearrangements and were called segregating when the between-donor standard deviation exceeded 5%. To diagnose cytomegalovirus status from the catalog of TCR beta chain sequences, a statistical classification framework was built. V and J gene assignment, in a later analysis, came from comparing TCR nucleotide sequences with IMGT/GENE-DB human TR gene sequences. Using the TCRdist pipeline, a later analysis assigned CDR3 sequences along with most-parsimonious VDJ recombination scenarios. In a later analysis, each TCR beta chain was defined by its CDR3 amino acid sequence together with its V-gene family, and reads without a unique V-gene family were excluded. A later analysis removed several hundred highly shared, low-generation-probability nucleotide sequences to deal with suspected cross-contamination and a sequencing artifact. In a later analysis, a clonal expansion index was calculated for each public chain from normalized within-repertoire ranks of inferred template counts. Generation probabilities in a later analysis came from a VDJ recombination model fitted to out-of-frame rearrangements, and those results were checked against IGoR. Hypergeometric tests were used in a later analysis to score TCR-TCR, TCR-HLA and TCR-CMV co-occurrence, with a repertoire-size bias correction applied to the TCR pairs. To estimate false discovery rates, a later analysis permuted the HLA or CMV assignments 20 times. In a later analysis, co-occurring TCRs were grouped using DBSCAN, and TCRdist sequence similarity was added for clustering within HLA-allele-positive subsets. For co-occurrence clustering, repertoires with fewer than 30,000 or more than 120,000 public chains were excluded, along with five repertoires with anomalous nucleotide sharing. TCRdb retrieved this table from immuneACCESS and kept in-frame rearrangements only. Not all clones are present; in checked studies, unresolved V genes account for under half, and no reason is known for the remainder. The V and J calls and the clone size are those of that table, but D and trimming were determined from the DNA. The sample table holds approximately 100,000 clones, of which approximately 80% were seen once. The leading ten clones occupy around 3.4% of the sample.

Sequences were obtained from PBMCs. The chain links TRBV18 with TRBJ2-1; 10 of the junction bases match TRBD1. The receptor comes from a man aged 55-75 years in good health and CMV-seronegative. The CDR3 region: CASSRSGTGVLSSYNEQFF. DNA sequence: TGTGCCAGCTCACGCTCCGGGACAGGGGTTTTAAGCTCCTACAATGAGCAGTTCTTC. When the CDR3 is completed using the reference TRBV18 and TRBJ2-1 genes on either side, the full variable domain is NAGVMQNPRHLVRRRGQEARLRCSPMKGHSHVYWYRQLPEEGLKFMVYLQKENIIDESGMPKERFSAEFPKEGPSILRIQQVVRGDSAAYFCASSRSGTGVLSSYNEQFFGPGTRLTVL.